The present entry profiles one T cell receptor beta chain with its context. Its target is unknown. The data derive from a study of CXCR3-negative and CXCR3-positive naive CD8 T cells. CDR3 size: 16 residues. The germline V gene encodes CDR1 MNHEY and CDR2 SVGEGT. cDNA libraries for TRB were generated by 5' RACE incorporating UMI labels. TCRdb reprocessed the 5' RACE reads and keeps a single row for each CDR3 protein, giving no DNA. This sample's clone table lists tens of thousands of distinct CDR3 sequences. Points from the study as a whole: Comparably high diversity marked both naive subsets, whereas memory CD8+ cells had much lower diversity. Naive CXCR3-positive and CXCR3-negative cells shared similar TRBV-TRBJ usage, unlike memory cells. CXCR3-expressing naive cells carried TRB CDR3s more hydrophobic than those of CXCR3-negative naive cells. Comparison of naive subsets found surface CD5 to be comparable, and TCR strength was inferred on the basis of TRB CDR3 properties.

The V and J genes are TRBV6-2 or TRBV6-3 and TRBJ2-5; TCRdb gives TRBD1 as the D gene, but with no DNA this cannot be confirmed. Sequenced material: naive CXCR3+ CD8+ T cells from blood. The subset: CD45RO-CCR7+CD27+CD95- naive CD8+ T cells expressing CXCR3 (TNR3+). The origin of this receptor is a human donor in good health. Some clones in this sample may be carry-over from other donors' samples. The CDR3 loop is CASSYPPLLTQETQYF.